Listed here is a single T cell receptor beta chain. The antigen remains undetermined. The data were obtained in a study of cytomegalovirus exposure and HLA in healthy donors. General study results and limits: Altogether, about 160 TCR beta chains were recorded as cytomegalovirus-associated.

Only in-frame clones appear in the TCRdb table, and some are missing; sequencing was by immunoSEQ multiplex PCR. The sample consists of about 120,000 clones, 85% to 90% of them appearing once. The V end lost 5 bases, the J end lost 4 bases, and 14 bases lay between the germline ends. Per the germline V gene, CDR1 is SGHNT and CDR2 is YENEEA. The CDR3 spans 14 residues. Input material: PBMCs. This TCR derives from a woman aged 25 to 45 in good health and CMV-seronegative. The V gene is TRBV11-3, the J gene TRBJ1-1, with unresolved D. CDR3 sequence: CASSNGLASTEAFF. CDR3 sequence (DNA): TGTGCCAGCAGCAACGGACTAGCCAGCACTGAAGCTTTCTTT.